These T cell receptor beta chains were read from a single sample in a study of OX40 agonist ivuxolimab in advanced cancers. TCRdb keeps only in-frame clones here, not all; method: immunoSEQ multiplex PCR. The sample holds tens of thousands of clones, 70% to 90% seen once. The sequenced sample was CD4+ or CD8+ T cells sorted from blood, obtained in a trial of the OX40 agonist ivuxolimab. These receptors originate from an adult with an advanced solid tumor such as melanoma, head and neck, liver or kidney cancer. Both conserved end residues are part of each CDR3. Fields, in order: V gene, clone size, D gene, J gene, CDR3 protein, CDR3 DNA. The D gene is left open where the match is weak. Where a row states a size, it is once, few, many or the class of an expanded clone; other rows omit it.

V gene: TRBV13
clone size: once
D gene: .
J gene: TRBJ2-7
CDR3 protein: CASSFMGEQYF
CDR3 DNA: TGTGCCAGCAGCTTCATGGGCGAGCAGTACTTC

V gene: TRBV11-2
clone size: .
D gene: TRBD2
J gene: TRBJ2-3
CDR3 protein: CASSFSLAGGGTDTQYF
CDR3 DNA: TGTGCCAGCAGCTTTTCCCTAGCGGGAGGGGGTACAGATACGCAGTATTTT

V gene: TRBV7-9
clone size: .
D gene: .
J gene: TRBJ1-1
CDR3 protein: CASGAREMNTEAFF
CDR3 DNA: TGTGCCAGCGGGGCCAGAGAGATGAACACTGAAGCTTTCTTT

V gene: TRBV10-1
clone size: .
D gene: .
J gene: TRBJ2-7
CDR3 protein: CASSERSGTLEQYF
CDR3 DNA: TGCGCCAGCAGTGAGAGATCCGGGACATTAGAGCAGTACTTC

V gene: TRBV11-3
clone size: .
D gene: .
J gene: TRBJ2-5
CDR3 protein: CASSLVAGSPQETQYF
CDR3 DNA: TGTGCCAGCAGCTTAGTCGCAGGAAGTCCTCAAGAGACCCAGTACTTC

V gene: TRBV6-5
clone size: .
D gene: TRBD2
J gene: TRBJ2-1
CDR3 protein: CASGLASLYNEQFF
CDR3 DNA: TGTGCCAGTGGACTAGCGTCATTATACAATGAGCAGTTCTTC

V gene: TRBV7-9
clone size: .
D gene: .
J gene: TRBJ1-1
CDR3 protein: CASSLTFTEAFF
CDR3 DNA: TGTGCCAGCAGCTTAACCTTCACTGAAGCTTTCTTT

V gene: TRBV19
clone size: .
D gene: .
J gene: TRBJ2-3
CDR3 protein: CASSSGPISATDTQYF
CDR3 DNA: TGTGCCAGTAGTTCTGGCCCCATATCCGCTACAGATACGCAGTATTTT

V gene: TRBV19
clone size: .
D gene: TRBD2
J gene: TRBJ2-2
CDR3 protein: CAMSPRDRAKGPVLAGLAGELFF
CDR3 DNA: TGTGCCATGAGCCCCCGGGACAGAGCTAAAGGTCCGGTTCTAGCGGGATTGGCCGGGGAGCTGTTTTTT

V gene: TRBV9
clone size: .
D gene: .
J gene: TRBJ2-7
CDR3 protein: CASSPTGFGAYEQYF
CDR3 DNA: TGTGCCAGCAGCCCTACAGGCTTTGGGGCCTACGAGCAGTACTTC

V gene: TRBV6-6
clone size: .
D gene: .
J gene: TRBJ1-2
CDR3 protein: CASSSPEYYGYTF
CDR3 DNA: TGTGCCAGCAGTTCCCCAGAGTATTATGGCTACACCTTC

V gene: TRBV7-2
clone size: .
D gene: .
J gene: TRBJ2-5
CDR3 protein: CASSLKVVPGWAKETQYF
CDR3 DNA: TGTGCCAGCAGCTTAAAAGTCGTTCCAGGGTGGGCGAAAGAGACCCAGTACTTC

V gene: TRBV7-6
clone size: .
D gene: .
J gene: TRBJ1-2
CDR3 protein: CASSPRGQREGGYTF
CDR3 DNA: TGTGCCAGCAGCCCCCGCGGACAGAGGGAGGGCGGCTACACCTTC

V gene: TRBV7-3
clone size: .
D gene: .
J gene: TRBJ2-3
CDR3 protein: CASSSTSFGDTQYF
CDR3 DNA: TGTGCCAGCAGTTCGACTAGTTTCGGAGATACGCAGTATTTT

V gene: TRBV15
clone size: .
D gene: TRBD1
J gene: TRBJ1-4
CDR3 protein: CATSRGQHSTNEKLFF
CDR3 DNA: TGTGCCACCAGCAGGGGACAGCACTCAACTAATGAAAAACTGTTTTTT

V gene: TRBV5-1
clone size: once
D gene: TRBD1
J gene: TRBJ2-7
CDR3 protein: CASSLAPLGDSSYEQYF
CDR3 DNA: TGCGCCAGCAGCTTGGCTCCCTTGGGGGACAGCTCCTACGAGCAGTACTTC

V gene: TRBV28
clone size: .
D gene: .
J gene: TRBJ2-3
CDR3 protein: CASSNPGTTSTDTQYF
CDR3 DNA: TGTGCCAGCAGCAATCCCGGGACAACTAGCACAGATACGCAGTATTTT

V gene: TRBV18
clone size: .
D gene: .
J gene: TRBJ1-3
CDR3 protein: CASSPRQTSGNTIYF
CDR3 DNA: TGTGCCAGCTCACCAAGGCAAACCTCTGGAAACACCATATATTTT

V gene: TRBV4-2
clone size: .
D gene: .
J gene: TRBJ1-2
CDR3 protein: CASSQDRKGFYGYTF
CDR3 DNA: TGTGCCAGCAGCCAAGATCGAAAGGGATTCTATGGCTACACCTTC

V gene: TRBV7-9
clone size: .
D gene: .
J gene: TRBJ2-7
CDR3 protein: CASSLAGVVSYEQYF
CDR3 DNA: TGTGCCAGCAGCTTAGCGGGAGTGGTCTCCTACGAGCAGTACTTC

V gene: TRBV11-3
clone size: few
D gene: TRBD2
J gene: TRBJ2-5
CDR3 protein: CASSLGRRELGGETQYF
CDR3 DNA: TGTGCCAGCAGCTTAGGAAGGCGGGAGTTAGGAGGGGAGACCCAGTACTTC

V gene: TRBV29-1
clone size: .
D gene: TRBD2
J gene: TRBJ2-1
CDR3 protein: CSARAGYNEQFF
CDR3 DNA: TGCAGCGCTCGAGCGGGATACAATGAGCAGTTCTTC

V gene: TRBV7-9
clone size: .
D gene: .
J gene: TRBJ2-3
CDR3 protein: CASRRDPSTDTQYF
CDR3 DNA: TGTGCCAGCAGGCGGGACCCAAGCACAGATACGCAGTATTTT

V gene: TRBV11-2
clone size: once
D gene: .
J gene: TRBJ1-2
CDR3 protein: CASSSTRQGGHGYTF
CDR3 DNA: TGTGCCAGCAGCTCAACGCGGCAGGGTGGCCATGGCTACACCTTC

V gene: TRBV4-1
clone size: .
D gene: TRBD1
J gene: TRBJ2-7
CDR3 protein: CASSQSGTGDYEQYF
CDR3 DNA: TGCGCCAGCAGCCAGTCCGGGACAGGGGACTACGAGCAGTACTTC

V gene: TRBV10-3
clone size: .
D gene: .
J gene: TRBJ2-5
CDR3 protein: CAISDAETQYF
CDR3 DNA: TGTGCCATCAGTGACGCGGAGACCCAGTACTTC

V gene: TRBV18
clone size: .
D gene: TRBD2
J gene: TRBJ2-1
CDR3 protein: CASSRSGNSYNEQFF
CDR3 DNA: TGTGCCAGCTCACGTAGCGGGAATTCCTACAATGAGCAGTTCTTC

V gene: TRBV5-6
clone size: .
D gene: TRBD1
J gene: TRBJ2-5
CDR3 protein: CASSLKGTGVRETQYF
CDR3 DNA: TGTGCCAGCAGCTTGAAAGGGACAGGGGTTCGAGAGACCCAGTACTTC

V gene: TRBV9
clone size: once
D gene: TRBD2
J gene: TRBJ2-5
CDR3 protein: CASNPSGSWETQYF
CDR3 DNA: TGTGCCAGCAACCCTAGCGGGAGTTGGGAGACCCAGTACTTC

V gene: TRBV10-2
clone size: .
D gene: TRBD1
J gene: TRBJ1-3
CDR3 protein: CASSESQGAIVYF
CDR3 DNA: TGCGCCAGCAGTGAGTCCCAGGGGGCGATTGTGTATTTT

V gene: TRBV28
clone size: once
D gene: .
J gene: TRBJ2-6
CDR3 protein: CASSLWATGANVLTF
CDR3 DNA: TGTGCCAGCAGTTTATGGGCGACTGGGGCCAACGTCCTGACTTTC

V gene: TRBV4-1
clone size: .
D gene: .
J gene: TRBJ1-5
CDR3 protein: CASSHALAGRGQPQHF
CDR3 DNA: TGCGCCAGCAGCCATGCCCTCGCAGGTCGGGGGCAGCCCCAGCATTTT

V gene: TRBV28
clone size: .
D gene: .
J gene: TRBJ2-2
CDR3 protein: CASSWAGQNTGELFF
CDR3 DNA: TGTGCCAGCAGTTGGGCCGGTCAGAACACCGGGGAGCTGTTTTTT

V gene: TRBV2
clone size: .
D gene: .
J gene: TRBJ1-1
CDR3 protein: CASSAWWAGNTEAFF
CDR3 DNA: TGTGCCAGCAGTGCATGGTGGGCGGGGAACACTGAAGCTTTCTTT

V gene: TRBV28
clone size: .
D gene: .
J gene: TRBJ1-2
CDR3 protein: CASSPPGTLYGYTF
CDR3 DNA: TGTGCCAGCAGTCCCCCTGGGACGCTCTATGGCTACACCTTC

V gene: TRBV7-2
clone size: .
D gene: .
J gene: TRBJ2-4
CDR3 protein: CASSLGFSPQYF
CDR3 DNA: TGTGCCAGCAGCTTAGGGTTCTCTCCTCAGTACTTC

V gene: TRBV7-8
clone size: few
D gene: .
J gene: TRBJ2-5
CDR3 protein: CASSLQETQYF
CDR3 DNA: TGTGCCAGCAGCTTACAAGAGACCCAGTACTTC

V gene: TRBV19
clone size: .
D gene: .
J gene: TRBJ1-1
CDR3 protein: CASREHRDVGEAFF
CDR3 DNA: TGTGCCAGTAGGGAACACCGGGACGTCGGCGAGGCTTTCTTT

V gene: TRBV27
clone size: .
D gene: TRBD1
J gene: TRBJ1-1
CDR3 protein: CASSLYGTGYSNTEAFF
CDR3 DNA: TGTGCCAGCAGTTTATATGGGACAGGGTACTCGAACACTGAAGCTTTCTTT

V gene: TRBV5-4
clone size: .
D gene: .
J gene: TRBJ1-1
CDR3 protein: CASSPPGAVNTEAFF
CDR3 DNA: TGTGCCAGCAGCCCACCGGGGGCGGTGAACACTGAAGCTTTCTTT

V gene: TRBV27
clone size: .
D gene: .
J gene: TRBJ1-5
CDR3 protein: CASKSQGGNQPQHF
CDR3 DNA: TGTGCCAGCAAAAGCCAGGGAGGCAATCAGCCCCAGCATTTT